The rows below give T cell receptor beta chains drawn from one sample of a study of monozygotic twins with inflammatory bowel disease. Each CDR3 protein gets one entry in TCRdb, which reprocessed the 5' RACE reads and gives no DNA. The ten top clones account for about 8%, within a sample of some 200,000 distinct CDR3 sequences. Sequenced material: blood. Receptors were obtained from a human donor with ulcerative colitis or Crohn's disease, or a healthy co-twin of an affected twin (not recorded which). Each CDR3 is given with its conserved first and last residue. Each record gives: J gene, V gene, CDR3 protein.

>TRBJ1-5|TRBV19
CASSYIGVDQPQHF
>TRBJ2-2|TRBV5-4
CASSSGGDGELFF
>TRBJ2-3|TRBV20-1
CSARKTGDTQYF
>TRBJ2-7|TRBV12-3/TRBV12-4
CASSPGTRAYEQYF
>TRBJ2-7|TRBV12-3/TRBV12-4
CASSLSDGEQYF
>TRBJ1-1|TRBV7-6
CASSSRQGGDTEAFF
>TRBJ2-2|TRBV14
CASSRVGGPTGELFF
>TRBJ2-5|TRBV5-1
CASSLTGTGGETQYF
>TRBJ1-2|TRBV12-3/TRBV12-4
CASNRPEDGYTF
>TRBJ2-7|TRBV6-5
CASSYMDSYEQYF
>TRBJ2-3|TRBV30
CATRLASSTDTQYF
>TRBJ1-6|TRBV14
CASSQDALTGTESPLHF
>TRBJ2-2|TRBV4-3
CASSRSSETGELFF
>TRBJ1-2|TRBV7-9
CASSLVEDIYGYTF
>TRBJ1-4|TRBV19
CASSMHGTNEKLFF
>TRBJ1-2|TRBV6-1
CASSEALRGDGYTF
>TRBJ1-1|TRBV15
CATSREGTGGSEAFF
>TRBJ2-3|TRBV4-1
CASSLESSTDTQYF
>TRBJ1-3|TRBV7-8
CASSLAVGSSGNTIYF
>TRBJ2-1|TRBV20-1
CSAYGADYNEQFF
>TRBJ2-3|TRBV12-3/TRBV12-4
CASRTTDYREGTDTQYF
>TRBJ1-6|TRBV14
CASSLSVTPLHF
>TRBJ2-1|TRBV3-1
CASSHGDLAGDYNEQFF
>TRBJ2-5|TRBV9
CASSVDPAGGRGGKETQYF
>TRBJ1-2|TRBV12-3/TRBV12-4
CASSFGIDYRTYGYTF
>TRBJ1-5|TRBV3-1
CASSQGDYSNQPQHF